This T cell receptor beta chain was recorded in a study of blood T cell dynamics during melanoma immunotherapy. The V gene end was trimmed by 6 bases and the J gene end by 4 bases; junction bases not matched to a gene: 2. From germline, CDR1 is MNHEY and CDR2 SVGAGI. The CDR3 length is 12 residues. This table comes from immunoSEQ multiplex PCR, and its TCRdb copy is limited to in-frame clones, with some not included. Here the sample spans 10,000 to 13,000 clones, 75% to 90% being singletons. Time point specified: week 3, after first cycle of checkpoint inhibitor. The TCR comes from a human donor with melanoma. The chain uses TRBV6-5 and TRBJ1-1; TRBD1 agrees at 7 bases. The specimen comprised blood, sampled from a patient treated with checkpoint blockade. In DNA form, the CDR3 reads TGTGCCAGCAGCCAGGGGGGCACTGAAGCTTTCTTT. Protein sequence: CASSQGGTEAFF.